These T cell receptor beta chains were read from a single sample in a study of esophageal squamous cell carcinoma under preoperative chemotherapy. TCRdb independently ran MiXCR on the PCR reads; one entry per CDR3 protein. The sample yields about 20,000 distinct CDR3 sequences, approximately 44% seen once. Sampling was done from a patient given preoperative chemotherapy. The origin of the receptors is a human donor with esophageal squamous cell carcinoma. The donor label of this sample is uncertain. CDR3s include the opening cysteine and the closing phenylalanine or tryptophan.

J gene,V gene,CDR3 protein
TRBJ2-3,TRBV7-9,CASSSDPGAYTDTQYF
TRBJ2-4,TRBV12-3/TRBV12-4,CAGIGSQAKKIQYF
TRBJ2-3,TRBV7-2,CASNEIGTDTQYF
TRBJ2-6,TRBV5-1,CASSPQRARSGANLLTF
TRBJ2-5,TRBV27,CASSPWVAETQYF
TRBJ2-2,TRBV6-1,CVSLLAVNTETLFF
TRBJ2-3,TRBV7-9,CARSPRAEPLATDTQYF
TRBJ2-6,TRBV10-2,CASSDRASGANVLTF
TRBJ2-7,TRBV7-3,CASSSHGPGTGVYEQYF
TRBJ2-2,TRBV7-3,CASSPQGTNTGELFF
TRBJ2-4,TRBV11-3,CASSLGLCGTNTQYF
NA,TRBV7-3,CASSLGGGLDYEQFF
NA,TRBV7-3,CASSLGTANYEQYF
TRBJ2-4,TRBV7-2,CASSSARGETDTQYF
TRBJ2-1,TRBV4-3,CASSQDQWGSGLAFPRTQFF
TRBJ1-1,TRBV11-2,CASSLGPTNTEAFF
TRBJ2-2,TRBV2,CASRQTGTTTGELFF